This T cell receptor (beta chain) was sequenced in a study of regulatory T cells in long-lasting Graves disease. TCR beta libraries were built with iRepertoire HTBI primers and Arm-PCR of CDR3 regions. TCRdb called the multiplex PCR reads again in MiXCR, with one record for every CDR3 protein. The top ten hold 10% to 15% of the sample, which has around 460,000 distinct CDR3 sequences, about 20% seen once. This CDR3 is 14 amino acids long. Trimming removed 0 bases from V and 5 bases from J, with 13 bases in between. The germline V gene has CDR1 GTSNPN and CDR2 SVGIG (reference sequence). This clonotype appeared a few times. Time point indicated: persistent/refractory GD, antithyroid drugs over 5 years with positive TRAb. Extracted RNA from PBMCs served as the source of the TCR library. Staff drew about 8.9 milliliters of peripheral blood into EDTA tubes.

This receptor was obtained from a female donor with Graves disease. V usage is TRBV30 and J usage is TRBJ2-5; either TRBD1 or TRBD2 may supply D (6 bases each). Here the sequenced sample was peripheral blood mononuclear cells (PBMCs), taken when the disease was refractory, from a patient treated with antithyroid drugs. The CDR3 region has the DNA TGTGCCTGGAGTGTGTCGGGGGCAGGGGAGACCCAGTACTTC. It encodes CAWSVSGAGETQYF.